The 21 T cell receptor beta chains below come from one sample, sequenced in a study of cytomegalovirus exposure and HLA in healthy donors. Researchers ran the PCR with 60 Vbeta and 13 Jbeta primers. The data were produced by immunoSEQ multiplex PCR, yet TCRdb's version contains in-frame clones alone and is incomplete. The table shows 150,000 to 180,000 clones, with around 79% occurring only once. Sample: PBMCs. All receptors come from a man aged 25-45 years in good health and CMV-seropositive.

The rearrangement joins TRBV6-5 to TRBJ2-1; TRBD1 agrees at 8 bases. J gave up 4 bases and V 5 bases, and 7 bases lay outside the gene matches. The germline gives CDR1 MNHEY, CDR2 SVGAGI. The CDR3 is 15 residues long. The CDR3 nucleotides are TGTGCCAGCAGTCCCGACAGGGGTCAGTACAATGAGCAGTTCTTC. This translates into CASSPDRGQYNEQFF.

The rearrangement uses TRBV20-1 and TRBJ2-7, with a possible D match to TRBD2 (5 bases). The CDR3 extends over 11 amino acids. Trimming removed 6 bases at V and 2 bases at J, with 8 bases between. The germline CDR1 and CDR2 sequences are DFQATT and SNEGSKA (reference sequence). The CDR3 nucleotides are TGCAGTGCCCCGGGGACCTACGAGCAGTACTTC. This gives the protein CSAPGTYEQYF.

This clone was recorded a few times. The CDR3 region has the DNA TGTGCCAGCAGCTCACGTGGGGGGGGTGGCTACGAGCAGTACTTC. This sequence encodes CASSSRGGGGYEQYF. The chain joins TRBV4-2 to TRBJ2-7; 7 nucleotides align to TRBD2. The CDR3 length is 15 residues. Germline-derived CDR1 and CDR2 are LGHNA and YNFKEQ. V gave up 5 bases and J gave up 3 bases; unmatched junction bases: 10.

A few counts support this clone. This chain links TRBV9 with TRBJ1-2; D might be TRBD1 (6 bases). Germline-derived CDR1 and CDR2 are SGDLS and YYNGEE. Trimming left V 3 bases short and J 0 bases short, with 9 bases between. The CDR3 extends over 14 amino acids. The chain's CDR3 is CASSAGVTNYGYTF. CDR3 sequence (DNA): TGTGCCAGCAGCGCAGGGGTTACTAACTATGGCTACACCTTC.

J is TRBJ2-7 and V is TRBV6-1, with 9 nucleotides matching TRBD1. Germline CDR1 is MNHNS and CDR2 is SASEGT. This CDR3 region has 15 residues. Trimming cost V 7 bases and J 7 bases; bases outside gene matches: 14. The CDR3 coding sequence is TGTGCCAGCACCGCCGGACAGGGGCCCATCGGGGAGCAGTACTTC. Encoded protein: CASTAGQGPIGEQYF.

The rearrangement uses TRBV18 and TRBJ1-1; the D is unclear. The V and J ends lost 4 bases and 0 bases respectively, with 9 bases between them. Germline V lookup: CDR1 KGHSH, CDR2 LQKENI. The length of the CDR3 is 14 residues. This chain's CDR3 is CASSRADLNTEAFF. DNA for the CDR3: TGTGCCAGCTCACGAGCGGATTTGAACACTGAAGCTTTCTTT.

This clone was seen a handful of times. The chain links TRBV6-5 to TRBJ2-2; 8 bases agree with TRBD1. Germline assignment: CDR1 MNHEY and CDR2 SVGAGI. The CDR3 runs 15 residues. The trim removed 2 bases at V and 10 bases at J, leaving 9 bases unmatched. The DNA for the CDR3 is TGTGCCAGCAGTTACGGGTGGACAGGGTATGAGGAGCTGTTTTTT. Translating it yields CASSYGWTGYEELFF.

V usage is TRBV6-5 and J usage is TRBJ2-7; TRBD1 agrees at 9 bases. V dropped 6 bases and J dropped 2; count of bases not matched to a gene: 5. From germline, CDR1 is MNHEY and CDR2 SVGAGI. The CDR3 has 14 residues. The chain's CDR3 is CASSKDRGPYEQYF. CDR3 sequence (DNA): TGTGCCAGCAGCAAGGACAGGGGTCCCTACGAGCAGTACTTC.

V and J are TRBV5-1 and TRBJ2-5; D perhaps matches TRBD1 (5 bases). The CDR3 extends over 15 amino acids. CDR1 is SGHRS, CDR2 YFSETQ, per germline. The ends were cut back, 1 base at V and 3 bases at J, with 13 bases in the middle. The CDR3 here is CASSLSPGIKETQYF. CDR3 coding DNA: TGCGCCAGCAGCTTGTCGCCAGGGATTAAAGAGACCCAGTACTTC.

The V gene is TRBV11-2, the J gene TRBJ2-7; 9 nucleotides line up with TRBD2. The junction had 6 bases not matched to a gene; V was cut back by 6 bases and J by 3 bases. This CDR3 region has 14 residues. From germline, CDR1 is SGHAT and CDR2 FQNNGV. As DNA, the CDR3 is TGTGCCAGCAGTGAGACTAGCGGTCTCTACGAGCAGTACTTC. Its protein product is CASSETSGLYEQYF.

V gene TRBV7-2 combines with J gene TRBJ1-2; tentatively, D is TRBD1 (5 bases). The CDR3 length is 14 residues. V was trimmed by 7 bases and J by 6 bases, leaving 18 bases between them. Germline CDR1 SGHTA, CDR2 FQGNSA. The CDR3, as DNA: TGTGCCAGCACATTTTCGGGACTTGGGAATGGCTACACCTTC. This gives the protein CASTFSGLGNGYTF.

The chain recombines TRBV19 with TRBJ2-2; D is undetermined. Germline V gene data show CDR1 as LNHDA and CDR2 as SQIVND (reference sequence). The length of the CDR3 is 13 residues. With 7 bases removed from V and 2 bases from J, the gap between germline ends came to 8 bases. The CDR3 reads CASTGSNTGELFF. CDR3 coding DNA: TGTGCCAGTACAGGATCTAACACCGGGGAGCTGTTTTTT.

This chain joins TRBV6-1 and TRBJ1-5, with 10 positions matching TRBD1. The V gene end was trimmed by 4 bases and the J gene end by 0 bases; junction bases not matched to a gene: 6. The CDR3 covers 17 residues. CDR1 and CDR2 from the germline V gene are MNHNS and SASEGT. CDR3 sequence (DNA): TGTGCCAGCAGTGCCGGACAGGGGGGAAATAGCAATCAGCCCCAGCATTTT. This gives the protein CASSAGQGGNSNQPQHF.

The CDR3 sequence is CASSRGQASSYEQYF. CDR3 DNA: TGTGCCAGCAGCCGCGGACAGGCGAGCTCCTACGAGCAGTACTTC. V is TRBV9 and J is TRBJ2-7; 7 positions match TRBD1. Germline CDR1 is SGDLS and CDR2 is YYNGEE. The CDR3 has 15 residues. The ends lost 4 bases at V and 0 bases at J; junction bases unmatched: 7. The entire variable domain, with the rest obtained from reference TRBV9 and TRBJ2-7, is as follows: DSGVTQTPKHLITATGQRVTLRCSPRSGDLSVYWYQQSLDQGLQFLIQYYNGEERAKGNILERFSAQQFPDLHSELNLSSLELGDSALYFCASSRGQASSYEQYFGPGTRLTVT.

This rearrangement joins TRBV15 to TRBJ1-5; TRBD1 matches 7 bases. V shed 6 bases and J 0 bases; nucleotides not matched to a gene: 8. The CDR3 contains 16 residues. The germline V gene encodes CDR1 LNHNV and CDR2 YYDKDF (reference sequence). CDR3 sequence: CATREGQIYSNQPQHF. The DNA of the CDR3 is TGTGCCACCAGAGAGGGACAGATTTATAGCAATCAGCCCCAGCATTTT.

This clone showed up just a few times. The rearrangement links TRBV7-9 to TRBJ2-3; D ambiguous. V lost 6 bases and J lost 1, with 14 bases in between. The CDR3 consists of 15 residues. CDR1 is SEHNR, CDR2 FQNEAQ, per germline (reference sequence). The DNA for the CDR3 is TGTGCCAGCAGGGAGTCCCAGACCCGCACAGATACGCAGTATTTT. Its protein product is CASRESQTRTDTQYF.

The chain joins TRBV11-1 to TRBJ1-1; maybe TRBD1 (5 bases). CDR1 and CDR2 from the germline V gene are SGHAT and FQDESV (reference sequence). V dropped 2 bases and J dropped 6 bases, with 13 bases sitting between them. There are 14 residues in the CDR3. The CDR3 protein is CASSLRAGPSEAFF. The CDR3 coding sequence is TGTGCCAGCAGCTTACGGGCAGGGCCATCTGAAGCTTTCTTT.

This clone has more than one count but fewer than ten. This chain links TRBV7-8 with TRBJ2-5; TRBD1 matches 9 bases. The length of the CDR3 is 16 residues. The V and J ends lost 5 bases and 4 bases, in that order; junction bases with no gene match: 11. Germline values: CDR1 SGHVS, CDR2 FQNEAQ. The CDR3 protein is CASSPPRDRAPETQYF. CDR3 sequence (DNA): TGTGCCAGCAGCCCCCCGAGGGACAGGGCCCCAGAGACCCAGTACTTC.

The gene calls are TRBV18 and TRBJ2-7, with 10 positions matching TRBD2. The J segment lost 0 bases and the V segment lost 6 bases, leaving 5 bases of the junction unmatched. This CDR3 is 15 amino acids long. Per the germline V gene, CDR1 is KGHSH and CDR2 is LQKENI. CDR3 coding DNA: TGTGCCAGCTCTCCCGAGCGGGGGGGCTCCTACGAGCAGTACTTC. This codes for CASSPERGGSYEQYF.

The chain recombines TRBV19 with TRBJ1-2; 11 bases map to TRBD1. Germline values: CDR1 LNHDA, CDR2 SQIVND (reference sequence). J was trimmed by 4 bases and V by 6 bases; bases with no gene match: 4. The CDR3 contains 14 residues. The CDR3 bases are TGTGCCAGTAGCAGGACAGGGGGCGGCTATGGCTACACCTTC. Its protein product is CASSRTGGGYGYTF.

The table lists this clone with a few counts. The genes are TRBV7-3 and TRBJ1-5; 7 bases fit TRBD1. Germline V lookup: CDR1 SGHTA, CDR2 FQGTGA. The CDR3 sequence is 16 residues long. The ends lost 2 bases at V and 3 bases at J; junction bases unmatched: 7. The CDR3, as DNA: TGTGCCAGCAGCTTACTAGCAGACAGGGACAATCAGCCCCAGCATTTT. As protein: CASSLLADRDNQPQHF.